Listed here are 5 T cell receptor beta chains from one sample, sequenced in a study of CD8+ T cells in alopecia areata. Sequencing templates came from extracted RNA that was reverse transcribed into cDNA. This table comes from immunoSEQ multiplex PCR, and its TCRdb copy is limited to in-frame clones, with some not included. Among some 150,000 clones listed, around 82% were seen once. Sample treatment: oral pan-JAK inhibitor, 5-10 mg twice daily. The sequenced sample was CD8+ T cells sorted from blood, obtained at week 4, from a patient treated with tofacitinib. The receptors derive from a human donor with alopecia areata.

The chain uses TRBV7-9 and TRBJ1-2; D unclear. CDR1 SEHNR and CDR2 FQNEAQ come from the germline V gene (reference sequence). V lost 2 bases, J lost 8 bases, and 15 bases lay in between. The CDR3 loop spans 14 amino acids. CDR3 DNA: TGTGCCAGCAGCTTATGGCAGGCGGAGGAAGGCTACACCTTC. It yields the protein CASSLWQAEEGYTF.

This sequence joins TRBV4-3 and TRBJ2-2; TRBD2 might be the D (5 bases). Germline assignment: CDR1 LGHNA and CDR2 YSLEER. The CDR3 runs to 14 residues. V was cut by 5 bases and J by 8 bases, with 15 bases left in between. This chain's CDR3 is CASSEGIVRGELFF. CDR3 DNA: TGCGCCAGCAGCGAGGGAATAGTACGTGGGGAGCTGTTTTTT.

This chain links TRBV29-1 with TRBJ2-5, with 7 positions matching TRBD1. The tail of the sequence fits TRBJ2-7 better, so the J call may be wrong. Per germline, CDR1 SQVTM and CDR2 ANQGSEA. The CDR3 sequence is 16 residues long. The CDR3: CSVEGMTGMGEYEQYF. The CDR3 nucleotides read TGCAGCGTTGAAGGGATGACAGGGATGGGGGAATACGAGCAGTACTTC.

V gene TRBV9 combines with J gene TRBJ2-3; 7 bases are a match to TRBD1. Germline CDR1 is SGDLS and CDR2 is YYNGEE. The CDR3 is 13 residues long. The trim removed 5 bases at V and 1 base at J, leaving 1 base unmatched. The DNA for the CDR3 is TGTGCCAGCAGTACAGGGGGCACAGATACGCAGTATTTT. It translates to CASSTGGTDTQYF.

This clone showed up just a few times. The chain carries TRBV29-1 and TRBJ2-7; D ambiguous. CDR3 length: 12 amino acids. V was trimmed by 2 bases and J by 0 bases, leaving 5 bases between them. Per the germline V gene, CDR1 is SQVTM and CDR2 is ANQGSEA. CDR3 residues: CSVEQSSYEQYF. The CDR3 DNA is TGCAGCGTTGAACAGAGCTCCTACGAGCAGTACTTC.